A selection of T cell receptor beta chains follows, all from one sample in a study of blood T cells in healthy people across ages. Each CDR3 protein is one row after TCRdb ran MiXCR on the 5' RACE reads. Of about 680,000 distinct CDR3 sequences detected, 49% appear once; the ten largest clones hold around 32%. The specimen sequenced was blood. The receptor set was obtained from a woman between 55 and 75 years old in good health. CDR3s include the opening cysteine and the closing phenylalanine or tryptophan. D genes are given only for firm matches. Where a row states a size, it is once, few, many or the class of an expanded clone; other rows omit it.

v_call: TRBV7-2
j_call: TRBJ2-7
clone_size: .
d_call: TRBD2
cdr3_nt: TGTGCCAGCAGCATGACTAGCGGGATTATCTACGAGCAGTACTTC
cdr3_aa: CASSMTSGIIYEQYF

v_call: TRBV6-6
j_call: TRBJ2-1
clone_size: .
d_call: TRBD1
cdr3_nt: TGTGCCAGCAGCGGACAGGGGGGGACGTACAATGAGCAGTTCTTC
cdr3_aa: CASSGQGGTYNEQFF

v_call: TRBV7-2
j_call: TRBJ1-6
clone_size: .
d_call: .
cdr3_nt: TGTGCCAGCAGCTTAGCGCTGGGGTACAGGGCTAATTCACCCCTCCACTTT
cdr3_aa: CASSLALGYRANSPLHF

v_call: TRBV7-6
j_call: TRBJ2-5
clone_size: few
d_call: .
cdr3_nt: TGTGCCAGCAGCCCACAGACAGGCCGAGAGACCCAGTACTTC
cdr3_aa: CASSPQTGRETQYF

v_call: TRBV20-1
j_call: TRBJ2-5
clone_size: .
d_call: TRBD2
cdr3_nt: TGCAGTGCTAGATATGGCGGGAGGCCTGAGCAGTACTTC
cdr3_aa: CSARYGGRPEQYF

v_call: TRBV11-1
j_call: TRBJ2-3
clone_size: .
d_call: TRBD1
cdr3_nt: TGTGCCAGCAGCCTTCGGACAGGGAAGGTCCCAGATACGCAGTATTTT
cdr3_aa: CASSLRTGKVPDTQYF

v_call: TRBV7-2
j_call: TRBJ1-5
clone_size: .
d_call: .
cdr3_nt: TGTGCCAGCAGCTTATTAGGGGGATGGGGACAGCCCCAGCATTTT
cdr3_aa: CASSLLGGWGQPQHF

v_call: TRBV21-1
j_call: TRBJ2-3
clone_size: few
d_call: .
cdr3_nt: TGTGCCAGCAGCAAGTCCCGGGCACCCACAGATACGCAGTATTTT
cdr3_aa: CASSKSRAPTDTQYF

v_call: TRBV20-1
j_call: TRBJ2-7
clone_size: .
d_call: .
cdr3_nt: TGCAGTGCAGCTGGAGTAGTCGACGAGCAGTACTTC
cdr3_aa: CSAAGVVDEQYF

v_call: TRBV20-1
j_call: TRBJ2-7
clone_size: .
d_call: .
cdr3_nt: TGCAGTGCTAGGGAGGGTCGGGACGTTTCCTACGAGCAGTACTTC
cdr3_aa: CSAREGRDVSYEQYF

v_call: TRBV6-6
j_call: TRBJ1-6
clone_size: few
d_call: .
cdr3_nt: TGTGCCAGCAGTTACAGGGCTGGGGAAGGTTCACCCCTCCACTTT
cdr3_aa: CASSYRAGEGSPLHF

v_call: TRBV7-2
j_call: TRBJ1-2
clone_size: .
d_call: TRBD1
cdr3_nt: TGTGCCAGCAGCGGTCGACAGGGGCCTACTAACTATGGCTACACCTTC
cdr3_aa: CASSGRQGPTNYGYTF

v_call: TRBV4-2
j_call: TRBJ2-5
clone_size: few
d_call: TRBD2
cdr3_nt: TGTGCCAGCAGCCAAGATACCAAGGGGAGGGAAGGGGAGACCCAGTACTTC
cdr3_aa: CASSQDTKGREGETQYF

v_call: TRBV25-1
j_call: TRBJ2-7
clone_size: .
d_call: .
cdr3_nt: TGTGCCAGCAGTGACAGGGCCCACGAGCAGTACTTC
cdr3_aa: CASSDRAHEQYF

v_call: TRBV2
j_call: TRBJ2-1
clone_size: .
d_call: TRBD2
cdr3_nt: TGTGCCAGCAGTGAGGATAGCGGGAGTCATGAGCAGTTCTTC
cdr3_aa: CASSEDSGSHEQFF

v_call: TRBV27
j_call: TRBJ2-5
clone_size: few
d_call: TRBD2
cdr3_nt: TGTGCCAGCAGTTCGCCGGGACTAGCGGTAGAGACCCAGTACTTC
cdr3_aa: CASSSPGLAVETQYF

v_call: TRBV6-5
j_call: TRBJ2-5
clone_size: few
d_call: .
cdr3_nt: TGTGCCAGCAGTTACGATCAGGGAAGGGAGACCCAGTACTTC
cdr3_aa: CASSYDQGRETQYF

v_call: TRBV19
j_call: TRBJ2-4
clone_size: few
d_call: TRBD2
cdr3_nt: TGTGCCAGTAGTACTCAGGAGCGGGACGGGCAGTACTTC
cdr3_aa: CASSTQERDGQYF

v_call: TRBV7-2
j_call: TRBJ2-7
clone_size: once
d_call: TRBD2
cdr3_nt: TGTGCCAGCAGCTTAGGGACTAGCTTCTGCGAGCAGTACTTC
cdr3_aa: CASSLGTSFCEQYF

v_call: TRBV5-5
j_call: TRBJ1-2
clone_size: few
d_call: .
cdr3_nt: TGTGCCAGCAGCTTGGGGGTCTATGGCTACACCTTC
cdr3_aa: CASSLGVYGYTF

v_call: TRBV4-3
j_call: TRBJ2-7
clone_size: few
d_call: .
cdr3_nt: TGCGCCAGCAGCCAAGCGATCTCCGGCTACGAGCAGTACTTC
cdr3_aa: CASSQAISGYEQYF

v_call: TRBV10-3
j_call: TRBJ2-3
clone_size: .
d_call: .
cdr3_nt: TGTGCCATCGGTGAGAATCCCGGGACATCAGATACGCAGTATTTT
cdr3_aa: CAIGENPGTSDTQYF

v_call: TRBV29-1
j_call: TRBJ2-3
clone_size: few
d_call: TRBD1
cdr3_nt: TGCAGCGTTGAAGGGACAGGGCTTAGCACAGATACGCAGTATTTT
cdr3_aa: CSVEGTGLSTDTQYF

v_call: TRBV28
j_call: TRBJ2-4
clone_size: .
d_call: .
cdr3_nt: TGTGCCAGCAGTTTTAGGGTTGCAAACATTCAGTACTTC
cdr3_aa: CASSFRVANIQYF

v_call: TRBV29-1
j_call: TRBJ1-2
clone_size: .
d_call: .
cdr3_nt: TGCAGCGGGACTACAGGGACCGGCTACACCTTC
cdr3_aa: CSGTTGTGYTF

v_call: TRBV20-1
j_call: TRBJ2-4
clone_size: .
d_call: .
cdr3_nt: TGCAGTGCTATATCGCCGGGGGAAAACATTCAGTACTTC
cdr3_aa: CSAISPGENIQYF

v_call: TRBV5-6
j_call: TRBJ2-4
clone_size: .
d_call: TRBD1
cdr3_nt: TGTGCCAGCAGCCTGGGGACAGGGAAAAGAGACATTCAGTACTTC
cdr3_aa: CASSLGTGKRDIQYF

v_call: TRBV20-1
j_call: TRBJ2-7
clone_size: .
d_call: .
cdr3_nt: TGCAGTGCTAGCGGGAATCCGTCCGAGCAGTACTTC
cdr3_aa: CSASGNPSEQYF

v_call: TRBV3-1
j_call: TRBJ2-7
clone_size: .
d_call: .
cdr3_nt: TGTGCCAGCAGCCAAGCGGGACACCATTACGGGCAGTACTTC
cdr3_aa: CASSQAGHHYGQYF

v_call: TRBV2
j_call: TRBJ2-5
clone_size: .
d_call: .
cdr3_nt: TGTGCCAGCAGTGAAGACAGGGTTCTCACCCAGTACTTC
cdr3_aa: CASSEDRVLTQYF

v_call: TRBV28
j_call: TRBJ1-5
clone_size: few
d_call: .
cdr3_nt: TGTGCCAGCAGTTTCGGCCAGCTCAATCAGCCCCAGCATTTT
cdr3_aa: CASSFGQLNQPQHF

v_call: TRBV5-1
j_call: TRBJ2-1
clone_size: few
d_call: TRBD1
cdr3_nt: TGCGCCAGCAGCTCAGAGCCCGCGGGACAGGAGAATGAGCAGTTCTTC
cdr3_aa: CASSSEPAGQENEQFF

v_call: TRBV11-2
j_call: TRBJ2-4
clone_size: .
d_call: .
cdr3_nt: TGTGCCAGCAGCCGAAGTGGGAACACTCAGTACTTC
cdr3_aa: CASSRSGNTQYF

v_call: TRBV29-1
j_call: TRBJ2-3
clone_size: .
d_call: TRBD2
cdr3_nt: TGCAGCGTTGAAGGGCTAGCGGGGCCCACAGATACGCAGTATTTT
cdr3_aa: CSVEGLAGPTDTQYF

v_call: TRBV6-2/TRBV6-3
j_call: TRBJ2-5
clone_size: .
d_call: .
cdr3_nt: TGTGCCAGCAGTTACTGGTCGGGCCTAGCCGCAGAGACCCAGTACTTC
cdr3_aa: CASSYWSGLAAETQYF

v_call: TRBV7-2
j_call: TRBJ2-5
clone_size: .
d_call: TRBD1
cdr3_nt: TGTGCCAGCAGCCGGGACAGGGGGCACAATGAGCAGTACTTC
cdr3_aa: CASSRDRGHNEQYF

v_call: TRBV3-1
j_call: TRBJ2-4
clone_size: once
d_call: TRBD2
cdr3_nt: TGTGCCAGCAGCTACTTCGGGACTAGCGGGAGCAAAAACATTCAGTACTTC
cdr3_aa: CASSYFGTSGSKNIQYF

v_call: TRBV7-9
j_call: TRBJ2-1
clone_size: .
d_call: TRBD2
cdr3_nt: TGCGCCAGCAGCTTCGTCAACTGGCGGGAGTTTCGGGATGAGCAGTTCTTC
cdr3_aa: CASSFVNWREFRDEQFF

v_call: TRBV7-2
j_call: TRBJ2-1
clone_size: few
d_call: TRBD2
cdr3_nt: TGTGCCAGCAGCTTAAGCGGACTAGCGGGAGTTGAGCAGTTCTTC
cdr3_aa: CASSLSGLAGVEQFF

v_call: TRBV2
j_call: TRBJ2-5
clone_size: .
d_call: .
cdr3_nt: TGTGCCAGCGCCGGCGAGATTCAAGAGACCCAGTACTTC
cdr3_aa: CASAGEIQETQYF

v_call: TRBV5-1
j_call: TRBJ2-3
clone_size: .
d_call: TRBD2
cdr3_nt: TGCACCAGCAGCTTTGGGACTAGCGGGAGGGCTGAAGATACGCAGTATTTT
cdr3_aa: CTSSFGTSGRAEDTQYF

v_call: TRBV24-1
j_call: TRBJ2-7
clone_size: .
d_call: TRBD1
cdr3_nt: TGTGCCACCAGCACGACAGGGGACCTCTACGAGCAGTACTTC
cdr3_aa: CATSTTGDLYEQYF

v_call: TRBV9
j_call: TRBJ2-4
clone_size: few
d_call: TRBD2
cdr3_nt: TGTGCCAGCAGCGGGGCGGGGGACATTCAGTACTTC
cdr3_aa: CASSGAGDIQYF

v_call: TRBV25-1
j_call: TRBJ2-7
clone_size: few
d_call: .
cdr3_nt: TGTGCCAGCAGACAGACGGGGCGCTACGAGCAGTACTTC
cdr3_aa: CASRQTGRYEQYF

v_call: TRBV6-4
j_call: TRBJ2-6
clone_size: .
d_call: .
cdr3_nt: TGTGCCAGCAGTGACTCGATGACAGCTCCCTTATCTGGGGCCAACGTCCTGACTTTC
cdr3_aa: CASSDSMTAPLSGANVLTF